This T cell receptor (beta chain) was documented in a study of response to subunit inactivated influenza vaccine. Study results and caveats: Authors suggested each seasonal influenza vaccination recruits few new T cells.

MiXCR was run by TCRdb on the RT-PCR reads, yielding one entry per CDR3 protein. The sample lists 500,000 to 650,000 distinct CDR3 sequences; around 8% were seen once. This clonotype was found a few times. The antigen remains unidentified. Per the germline V gene, CDR1 is ENHRY and CDR2 is SYGVKD. The CDR3 has 14 residues. Germline trimming cut 6 bases from V and 3 bases from J; bases unmatched to any gene: 5. Sample: PBMCs from blood, taken less than 30 months after vaccination. V gene TRBV10-3 combines with J gene TRBJ2-5; the match to TRBD2 covers 9 bases. The sequence derives from a man aged 50-75 years who received an inactivated influenza vaccine. CDR3 protein: CAIRAGGPEETQYF. The CDR3 DNA is TGTGCCATCAGAGCGGGGGGTCCCGAAGAGACCCAGTACTTC.